The 3 T cell receptor beta chains given below trace back to one sample, sequenced in a study of cytomegalovirus exposure and HLA in healthy donors (TCRdb year 2017). Libraries were prepared through the immunoSEQ multiplex PCR assay. A mixture of 60 forward primers for TCR Vbeta segments and 13 reverse primers for TCR Jbeta segments was used in the multiplex PCR. The source is immuneACCESS, and TCRdb retained only in-frame sequences with V and J called. Part of the clones is not carried over; for the studies checked, unresolved V genes explain less than half of this, and the remainder is unexplained. The sample includes tens of thousands of clones, with 85% to 90% observed a single time. Around 10% of the sample rests with the top ten. The sequenced sample consisted of PBMCs. These receptors all come from a woman aged 25 to 39 in good health and CMV-seropositive.

This sequence joins TRBV25-1 and TRBJ1-1; D possibly corresponds to TRBD1 (5 bases). Germline CDR1 reads MGHDK; CDR2 reads SYGVNS. CDR3 size: 14 residues. The V end was cut by 3 bases, the J end by 1 base, with 9 bases between. The CDR3: CASSDRTGNTEAFF. The CDR3 bases are TGTGCCAGCAGTGACCGTACAGGGAACACTGAAGCTTTCTTT.

The genes are TRBV5-1 and TRBJ2-2; TRBD2 agrees at 9 bases. V lost 0 bases, J lost 5 bases, and 5 bases stayed unmatched. The CDR3 has 16 residues. The germline gives CDR1 SGHRS, CDR2 YFSETQ. CDR3 region: CASSLVAGGRTGELFF. The CDR3 nucleotides read TGCGCCAGCAGCTTGGTGGCGGGAGGGCGGACCGGGGAGCTGTTTTTT.

The gene calls are TRBV27 and TRBJ1-2; D possibly corresponds to TRBD1 (5 bases). CDR1 is MNHEY, CDR2 SMNVEV, per germline (reference sequence). CDR3 size: 14 residues. V lost 6 bases, J lost 4 bases, and 15 bases lay in between. The CDR3 loop is CASRLRGVGYGYTF. The CDR3 coding sequence is TGTGCCAGCAGACTACGGGGGGTTGGCTATGGCTACACCTTC.